Below, 20 T cell receptor beta chains from the same sample are listed, as sequenced in a study of PD-1 blockade in mismatch repair-deficient tumors. The table came from immunoSEQ multiplex PCR; TCRdb's copy has only in-frame clones and leaves some out. Here the sample spans over 20,000 clones, 83% being singletons. The material was peripheral blood, obtained 12 weeks after starting pembrolizumab. The receptors originated from an adult with mismatch repair-deficient cancer.

The chain couples TRBV15 to TRBJ2-1; 11 bases align to TRBD2. V was pared by 8 bases and J by 10 bases, with 10 bases of the junction left unmatched. Per the germline V gene, CDR1 is LNHNV and CDR2 is YYDKDF (reference sequence). The CDR3 consists of 14 residues. The CDR3 protein is CATGTSGSPEEQFF. The CDR3 bases are TGTGCCACCGGGACTAGCGGTAGTCCGGAGGAGCAGTTCTTC.

The chain recombines TRBV27 with TRBJ1-6, with D perhaps TRBD1 (6 bases). Germline CDR1 is MNHEY and CDR2 is SMNVEV (reference sequence). This CDR3 is 14 amino acids long. Here the CDR3 reads CVGGQSSYNSPLHF. The CDR3 DNA follows: TGTGTGGGGGGGCAGAGCTCCTATAATTCACCCCTCCACTTT.

The CDR3 protein is CASSSQGAPGYEQYF. The CDR3 DNA reads TGTGCCAGCAGCTCCCAGGGGGCCCCTGGGTACGAGCAGTACTTC. The gene calls are TRBV7-2 and TRBJ2-7; 8 nucleotides line up with TRBD1. J gave up 4 bases and V 4 bases, and 9 bases lay outside the gene matches. Germline V CDR1 and CDR2: SGHTA, FQGNSA. The CDR3 has 15 amino acids.

This chain joins TRBV7-9 and TRBJ2-5; possibly TRBD2 for D (5 bases). The CDR3 length is 15 residues. CDR1 SEHNR and CDR2 FQNEAQ come from the germline V gene (reference sequence). The ends were cut back, 0 bases at V and 4 bases at J, with 12 bases in the middle. CDR3 residues: CASSLAEVQRETQYF. CDR3 coding DNA: TGTGCCAGCAGCTTAGCGGAGGTACAAAGAGAGACCCAGTACTTC.

This chain uses TRBV4-3 with TRBJ2-7; 10 positions match TRBD2. The J segment lost 2 bases and the V segment lost 1 base, leaving 2 bases of the junction unmatched. The CDR3 has 15 residues. CDR1 is LGHNA and CDR2 is YSLEER in the germline V gene. CDR3 sequence reads: CASSQGAGGTYEQYF. In DNA, the CDR3 is TGCGCCAGCAGCCAAGGAGCGGGAGGGACCTACGAGCAGTACTTC.

The chain joins TRBV6-5 to TRBJ2-1, with TRBD2 as a possible D gene (5 bases). V dropped 4 bases and J dropped 10 bases, with 17 bases sitting between them. Germline-derived CDR1 and CDR2 are MNHEY and SVGAGI. There are 14 residues in the CDR3. CDR3 nucleotide sequence: TGTGCCAGCAGTTTCGTCCGGACTGGGGTAGAGCAGTTCTTC. Its protein is CASSFVRTGVEQFF.

The chain uses TRBV29-1 and TRBJ1-2, with D hard to call. The CDR3 consists of 11 residues. The germline V gene encodes CDR1 SQVTM and CDR2 ANQGSEA. V was cut by 7 bases and J by 8 bases, with 14 bases left in between. CDR3 sequence (DNA): TGCAGCGGAAGAAAAAACGGCGGCTACACCTTC. Protein sequence: CSGRKNGGYTF.

This chain joins TRBV6-5 and TRBJ2-7; TRBD1 matches at 9 bases. This CDR3 region has 13 residues. Trimming cost V 6 bases and J 10 bases; bases outside gene matches: 10. CDR1 is MNHEY and CDR2 is SVGAGI in the germline V gene. This CDR3 reads CASSRGQGRPQYF. CDR3 DNA: TGTGCCAGCAGCCGTGGACAGGGGAGACCTCAGTACTTC.

This clone was observed once. This chain uses TRBV5-6 with TRBJ2-2; D is ambiguous. The CDR3 is 12 residues long. The germline V and J ends were trimmed by 1 base and 5 bases, with 3 bases remaining between them. The germline V gene encodes CDR1 SGHDT and CDR2 YYEEEE. CDR3 protein: CASSLLTGELFF. In nucleotides, the CDR3 is TGTGCCAGCAGCTTGCTGACCGGGGAGCTGTTTTTT.

The chain has TRBV6-4 and TRBJ1-5; unclear D gene. The CDR3 runs 16 residues. Trimming removed 7 bases from V and 0 bases from J, with 16 bases in between. In germline, CDR1 is MRHNA, CDR2 SNTAGT. The CDR3 sequence: CASTYRAKNSNQPQHF. CDR3 coding DNA: TGTGCCAGCACCTACCGGGCGAAGAATAGCAATCAGCCCCAGCATTTT.

The V gene is TRBV20-1, the J gene TRBJ2-3; D unclear. Trimming took 6 bases from V and 7 from J, leaving 11 bases between them. This CDR3 is 11 amino acids long. Germline CDR1 DFQATT, CDR2 SNEGSKA (reference sequence). The CDR3 reads CSARQVNTQYF. The CDR3, as DNA: TGCAGTGCGCGACAAGTAAATACGCAGTATTTT.

The rearrangement links TRBV9 to TRBJ2-1, with TRBD2 matching 14 bases. J was trimmed by 0 bases and V by 4 bases; bases with no gene match: 9. The CDR3 sequence is 19 residues long. CDR1 is SGDLS and CDR2 is YYNGEE in the germline V gene. CDR3 sequence (DNA): TGTGCCAGCAGCTCCCTGACTAGCGGGAGGGTAAGCTCCTACAATGAGCAGTTCTTC. Translating gives CASSSLTSGRVSSYNEQFF.

CDR3 loop: CASSPGTQRDQYF. The CDR3 DNA reads TGCGCCAGCAGCCCCGGAACCCAAAGGGACCAGTACTTC. The chain employs TRBV5-1 and TRBJ2-5, with D uncertain. This CDR3 contains 13 residues. V lost 4 bases to trimming and J lost 10 bases, with 17 bases between them. Germline assignment: CDR1 SGHRS and CDR2 YFSETQ. The full variable domain, completed using reference TRBV5-1 and TRBJ2-5, is KAGVTQTPRYLIKTRGQQVTLSCSPISGHRSVSWYQQTPGQGLQFLFEYFSETQRNKGNFPGRFSGRQFSNSRSEMNVSTLELGDSALYLCASSPGTQRDQYFGPGTRLLVL.

The chain carries TRBV14 and TRBJ2-5; 7 nucleotides line up with TRBD2. The CDR3 loop spans 16 amino acids. From germline, CDR1 is SGHDN and CDR2 FVKESK. Trimming took 3 bases from V and 2 from J; bases not matched to a gene: 9. Here the CDR3 DNA reads TGTGCCAGCAGCCACGTCGTCCTAGCGGAACAAGAGACCCAGTACTTC. This gives the protein CASSHVVLAEQETQYF.

This chain joins TRBV30 and TRBJ1-5; 8 nucleotides match TRBD1. J was trimmed by 6 bases and V by 0 bases; bases with no gene match: 7. Germline CDR1 reads GTSNPN; CDR2 reads SVGIG (reference sequence). The length of the CDR3 is 15 residues. This chain's CDR3 is CAWSVSRGLIQPQHF. CDR3 in DNA: TGTGCCTGGAGTGTAAGCAGGGGGCTGATTCAGCCCCAGCATTTT.

The gene calls are TRBV30 and TRBJ1-1; D is possibly TRBD1 (5 bases). The V end was cut by 8 bases, the J end by 1 base, with 8 bases between. Germline assignment: CDR1 GTSNPN and CDR2 SVGIG (reference sequence). CDR3 length: 11 residues. The CDR3 sequence is CARQRNTEAFF. The CDR3 bases are TGTGCCCGACAGAGGAACACTGAAGCTTTCTTT.

This chain links TRBV6-1 with TRBJ1-2, with 10 bases matching TRBD1. The CDR3 runs 17 residues. Trimming at V came to 1 base and at J to 4 bases, leaving 9 bases not matched to a gene. CDR1 MNHNS and CDR2 SASEGT come from the germline V gene. Written as DNA, the CDR3 is TGTGCCAGCAGTGAAGGGCCCGACAGGGGGCTCAGCTATGGCTACACCTTC. It translates to CASSEGPDRGLSYGYTF.

This chain uses TRBV27 with TRBJ2-1; no reliable D call. The CDR3 is made up of 11 amino acids. CDR1 and CDR2 (germline): MNHEY, SMNVEV (reference sequence). The V gene lost 7 bases and the J gene lost 7 bases, with 8 bases spanning the gap. The chain's CDR3 is CASTGINEQFF. Written as DNA, the CDR3 is TGTGCCAGCACAGGAATTAATGAGCAGTTCTTC.

The chain couples TRBV5-5 to TRBJ2-3, with 7 bases lining up with TRBD2. V gave up 2 bases and J gave up 5 bases; unmatched junction bases: 11. The CDR3 has 16 amino acids. The germline V gene encodes CDR1 SGHKS and CDR2 YYEKEE (reference sequence). The chain's CDR3 is CASSFGVAGGGDTQYF. The CDR3 nucleotides are TGTGCCAGCAGCTTTGGGGTAGCGGGTGGGGGAGATACGCAGTATTTT.

The V gene is TRBV27, the J gene TRBJ2-1, with TRBD1 matching 8 bases. Germline V gives CDR1 MNHEY, CDR2 SMNVEV (reference sequence). The junction had 1 base not matched to a gene; V was cut back by 5 bases and J by 1 base. The CDR3 covers 14 residues. DNA of the CDR3: TGTGCCAGCAGTACAGGGGGGTCCTACAATGAGCAGTTCTTC. This codes for CASSTGGSYNEQFF.